This record concerns one T cell receptor beta chain sequence. Its specific antigen is unknown. Base qualities were left out, and no much larger clone turns up one base away. The sample comes from a study of cytomegalovirus exposure and HLA in healthy donors (dated by TCRdb to 2016 to 2017). A note on the overall study: According to a later analysis, one platform produced both the roughly 110 validation repertoires and the 730 or so repertoires of the first cohort. The study aimed to test whether signatures of past pathogen exposure could be identified by cataloging public T cell receptors. Along with the roughly 700-subject first cohort, a separate validation cohort of about 110 different subjects was used. To predict cytomegalovirus infection status, the study brought together high-throughput TCR immunosequencing, statistical association of individual TCRs with disease status, and machine learning.

The research as a whole found: Three of the identified cytomegalovirus-associated TCR beta chains were confirmed in vitro to be specific for cytomegalovirus antigens. A total of 150 to 200 TCR beta chains were listed by the study as associated with cytomegalovirus. The authors suggested that the approach could potentially be generalized to other disease states and immunological phenotypes. All 120 or so repertoires were used to score co-occurrence in the validation cohort in a later analysis, because that analysis had no HLA typing for the cohort. Most TCR sequences were seen in very few donors, while some public TCRs were found in many individuals. Subsequent analysis determined that TCRs grouped into clusters in the first cohort also showed a tendency toward co-occurrence across the roughly 120 validation repertoires, and about 94% of cluster scores exceeded 0. The classifier was reported to diagnose cytomegalovirus status with high specificity and sensitivity in both the original cohort and the validation cohort.

Library preparation employed the immunoSEQ multiplex PCR assay. Regarding the original processing steps: A statistical classification framework was developed to diagnose cytomegalovirus status using the catalog of TCR beta chain sequences. The source is immuneACCESS, and TCRdb retained only in-frame sequences with V and J called. Part of the clones is not carried over; for the studies checked, unresolved V genes explain less than half of this, and the remainder is unexplained. V and J calls and clone size are as listed in that table; D and trimming were resolved from the DNA. The sample yields 100,000 or so clones; around 83% were counted once. The top ten clones comprise about 4% of the sample. CDR1 and CDR2, per the germline V gene (reference sequence), are MNHEY and SMNVEV. CDR3 length: 14 amino acids, cysteine to phenylalanine. Just the 42-base CDR3 DNA is kept, in frame starting at base 1. V sheds 2 bases and J sheds 8 bases, leaving 13 bases between their ends.

The donors belonged to the validation cohort of about 120 subjects, which was separate from the approximately 700-subject first cohort. This TCR was recovered from a woman under 30 in good health and CMV-seropositive. The sequenced material came from PBMCs. The V and J genes are TRBV27 and TRBJ2-1, with TRBD1 perhaps the D gene, on 5 matching bases. The CDR3 reads CASSLRQYNHEQFF. The bases read TGTGCCAGCAGTTTAAGACAGTACAATCATGAGCAGTTCTTC.